This T cell receptor beta chain was sequenced during a study of regulatory T cells in long-lasting Graves disease. About the research overall: The study counted Graves' disease as persistent given over 5 years of antithyroid drugs and positive TSH receptor antibodies.

The authors built TCR beta libraries using iRepertoire HTBI primers and Arm-PCR of CDR3 regions. As processed by the authors: In the combined samples, roughly 62 TRBV and 14 to 15 TRBJ segments were identified. In TCRdb, the multiplex PCR reads were re-called with MiXCR into one record per CDR3 protein. The V and J calls and clone size come from TCRdb's table, not from the authors' own analysis. Seen here are roughly 450,000 distinct CDR3 sequences, more than 20% observed once, and the top ten hold approximately 7.8%. Time point in this sample: persistent/refractory GD, antithyroid drugs over 5 years with positive TRAb. Construction of the TCR library relied on RNA isolated from PBMCs. American Thyroid Association guidelines defined Graves' disease diagnosis. Points from the study as a whole: Newly diagnosed Graves' patients had higher TCR diversity than persistent ones.

V lost 3 bases and J 6 bases, leaving 7 bases between the germline ends. Germline CDR1 GTSNPN, CDR2 SVGIG (reference sequence). This CDR3 is 11 amino acids long. A few counts support this clonotype. Its antigen is still unknown. Source: peripheral blood mononuclear cells (PBMCs), taken when the disease was refractory, from a patient treated with antithyroid drugs. This clonotype originated in a female donor with Graves disease. The chain uses TRBV30 and TRBJ2-3; unclear D gene. The CDR3 bases are TGTGCCTGGAGCCCCGGGGATACGCAGTATTTT. It translates to CAWSPGDTQYF.